The 5 T cell receptor beta chains below come from one sample, sequenced in a study of beta chain features in type 1 diabetes. Reverse transcribing all isolated RNA meant expressed TCRB transcripts were sequenced. TCRdb keeps only in-frame clones here, not all; method: immunoSEQ multiplex PCR. In the table there are 900,000 or so clones, 17% of which are singletons. The sample taken for sequencing was naive CD4+ T cells from blood. These receptors came from a woman under 30 in good health.

The chain has TRBV5-4 and TRBJ2-1; 7 bases line up with TRBD1. With V trimmed by 2 bases and J by 0 bases, 5 bases remained unmatched. The CDR3 contains 16 residues. Per germline, CDR1 SGHNT and CDR2 YYREEE (reference sequence). The CDR3: CASSLSTGSSYNEQFF. The CDR3 DNA reads TGTGCCAGCAGCTTATCGACAGGGAGCTCCTACAATGAGCAGTTCTTC.

In its sample, this clone was seen a few times. CDR3 bases: TGTGCCAGCAGTCAGGGGGCTAGTCAGCCCCAGCATTTT. It codes for CASSQGASQPQHF. The V and J genes are TRBV6-6 and TRBJ1-5, with 8 bases lining up with TRBD1. J lost 6 bases, V lost 5 bases, and 3 bases had no gene match. The V gene's germline CDR1 is MNHNY and CDR2 SVGAGI (reference sequence). The CDR3 is 13 amino acids.

The V and J genes are TRBV28 and TRBJ2-1, with D maybe TRBD1 (5 bases). CDR3 length: 16 residues. Germline V lookup: CDR1 MDHEN, CDR2 SYDVKM. Deletions cut 6 bases from V and 5 bases from J, with 20 bases between. As DNA, the CDR3 is TGTGCCAGCAGCCCCCCGACCCTTTGGACACACAATGAGCAGTTCTTC. It specifies CASSPPTLWTHNEQFF.

This clone has a handful of counts. This chain uses TRBV18 with TRBJ1-4; 9 bases are a match to TRBD1. The germline V gene encodes CDR1 KGHSH and CDR2 LQKENI. There are 15 residues in the CDR3. V shed 3 bases, J shed 3 bases, and the junction held 2 bases outside the gene matches. As DNA, the CDR3 is TGTGCCAGCTCACCGAGACAGGGGGCTAATGAAAAACTGTTTTTT. It specifies CASSPRQGANEKLFF.

This clone was detected a few times. The chain carries TRBV14 and TRBJ2-7; D remains unclear. The CDR3 covers 12 residues. With 2 bases removed from V and 3 bases from J, the gap between germline ends came to 5 bases. Germline-derived CDR1 and CDR2 are SGHDN and FVKESK. In nucleotides, the CDR3 is TGTGCCAGCAGCCAAATGGGCTACGAGCAGTACTTC. It is translated as CASSQMGYEQYF.